The clone carrying this T cell receptor (beta chain) showed up many times. Its antigen is currently unknown. With 5 bases removed from V and 3 bases from J, the gap between germline ends came to 20 bases. Germline V lookup: CDR1 LNHNV, CDR2 YYDKDF (reference sequence). The CDR3 contains 16 residues. The data were taken from a study of metastatic and nonmetastatic thyroid tumors. General study results and limits: The study reportedly found significantly higher TCR beta diversity in malignant thyroid tumors than benign nodules, in blood and tumor.

TCRdb re-analyzed the PCR reads using MiXCR. The repertoire holds under 55,000 clones, with approximately 17% as singletons. Until they underwent thyroid surgery, no patient had received any treatment. This clonotype originated in a female donor with papillary thyroid cancer or a benign thyroid nodule (not recorded which). Some clones in this sample may be carry-over from other donors' samples. V and J are TRBV15 and TRBJ2-7, with D maybe TRBD2 (6 bases). The sequencing sample was made of blood. The CDR3 nucleotides are TGTGCCACCAGCGGCCCCCGGGACTCTCTGTTCTACGAGCAGTACTTC. This translates into CATSGPRDSLFYEQYF.